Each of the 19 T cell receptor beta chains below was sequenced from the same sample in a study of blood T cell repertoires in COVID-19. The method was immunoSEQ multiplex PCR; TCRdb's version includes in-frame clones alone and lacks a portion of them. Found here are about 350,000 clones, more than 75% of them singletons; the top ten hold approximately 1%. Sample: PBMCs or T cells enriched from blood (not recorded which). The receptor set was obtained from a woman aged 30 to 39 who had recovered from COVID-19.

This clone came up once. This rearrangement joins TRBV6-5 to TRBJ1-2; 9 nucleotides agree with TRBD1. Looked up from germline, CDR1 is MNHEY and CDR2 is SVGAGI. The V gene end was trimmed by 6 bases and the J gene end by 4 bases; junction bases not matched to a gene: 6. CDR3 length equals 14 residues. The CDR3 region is CASRPGQGLYGYTF. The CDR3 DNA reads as TGTGCCAGCAGGCCGGGACAGGGCCTCTATGGCTACACCTTC.

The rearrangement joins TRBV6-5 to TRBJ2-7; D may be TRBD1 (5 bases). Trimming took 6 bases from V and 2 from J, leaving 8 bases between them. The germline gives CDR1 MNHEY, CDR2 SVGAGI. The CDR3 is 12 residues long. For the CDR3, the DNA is TGTGCCAGCAGAGACAGAACCTACGAGCAGTACTTC. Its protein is CASRDRTYEQYF.

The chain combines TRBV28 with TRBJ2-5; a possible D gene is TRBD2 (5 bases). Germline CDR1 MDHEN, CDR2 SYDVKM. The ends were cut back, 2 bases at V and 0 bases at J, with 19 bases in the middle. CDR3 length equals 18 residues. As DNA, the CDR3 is TGTGCCAGCAGTTTAGGTCTACCCGGCGGCGGGTACCAAGAGACCCAGTACTTC. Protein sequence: CASSLGLPGGGYQETQYF.

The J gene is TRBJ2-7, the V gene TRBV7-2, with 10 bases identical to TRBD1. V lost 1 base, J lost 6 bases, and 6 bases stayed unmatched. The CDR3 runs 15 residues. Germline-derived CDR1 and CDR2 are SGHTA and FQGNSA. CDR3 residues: CASSLVGTGVGEQYF. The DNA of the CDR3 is TGTGCCAGCAGCTTAGTTGGGACAGGGGTCGGCGAGCAGTACTTC.

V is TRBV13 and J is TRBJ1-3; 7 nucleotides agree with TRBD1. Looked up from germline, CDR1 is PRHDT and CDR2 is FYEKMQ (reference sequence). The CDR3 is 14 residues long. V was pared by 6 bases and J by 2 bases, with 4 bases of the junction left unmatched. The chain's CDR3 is CASSRRGTGNTIYF. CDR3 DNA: TGTGCCAGCAGTCGCAGGGGGACTGGAAACACCATATATTTT.

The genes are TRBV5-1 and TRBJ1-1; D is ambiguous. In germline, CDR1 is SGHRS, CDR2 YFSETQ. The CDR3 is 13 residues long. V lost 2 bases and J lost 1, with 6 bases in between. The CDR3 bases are TGCGCCAGCAGCTTTGGCGGGAACACTGAAGCTTTCTTT. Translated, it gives CASSFGGNTEAFF.

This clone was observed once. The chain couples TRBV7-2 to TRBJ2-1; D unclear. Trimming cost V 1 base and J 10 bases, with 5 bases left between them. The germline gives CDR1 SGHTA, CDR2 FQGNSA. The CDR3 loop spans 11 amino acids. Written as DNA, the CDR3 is TGTGCCAGCAGCTTAGTCGTGGAGCAGTTCTTC. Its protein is CASSLVVEQFF.

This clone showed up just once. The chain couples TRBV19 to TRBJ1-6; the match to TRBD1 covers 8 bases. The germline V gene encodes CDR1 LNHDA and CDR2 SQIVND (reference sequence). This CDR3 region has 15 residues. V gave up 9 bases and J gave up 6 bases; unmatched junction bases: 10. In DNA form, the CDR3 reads TGTGCCAGCGCTCCAACGGGACAGGTTAATTCACCCCTCCACTTT. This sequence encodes CASAPTGQVNSPLHF. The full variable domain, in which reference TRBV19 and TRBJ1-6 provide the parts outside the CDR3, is DGGITQSPKYLFRKEGQNVTLSCEQNLNHDAMYWYRQDPGQGLRLIYYSQIVNDFQKGDIAEGYSVSREKKESFPLTVTSAQKNPTAFYLCASAPTGQVNSPLHFGNGTRLTVT.

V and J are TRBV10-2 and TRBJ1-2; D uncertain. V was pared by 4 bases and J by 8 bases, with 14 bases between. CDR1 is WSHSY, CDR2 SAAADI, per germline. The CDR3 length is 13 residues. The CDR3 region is CASSVAGKEGYTF. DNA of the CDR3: TGCGCCAGCAGTGTGGCAGGCAAAGAGGGCTACACCTTC.

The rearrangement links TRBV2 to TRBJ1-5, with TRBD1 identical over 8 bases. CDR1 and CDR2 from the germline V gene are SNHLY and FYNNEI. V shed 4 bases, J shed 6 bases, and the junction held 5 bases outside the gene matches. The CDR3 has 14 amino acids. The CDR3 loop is CASSGDRGAQPQHF. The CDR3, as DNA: TGTGCCAGCAGTGGCGACAGGGGCGCTCAGCCCCAGCATTTT.

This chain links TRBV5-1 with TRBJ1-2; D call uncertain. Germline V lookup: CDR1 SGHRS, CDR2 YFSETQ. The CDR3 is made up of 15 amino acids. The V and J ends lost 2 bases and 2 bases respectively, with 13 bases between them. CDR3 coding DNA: TGCGCCAGCAGCTTTACCTCGACGGGGAACTATGGCTACACCTTC. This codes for CASSFTSTGNYGYTF. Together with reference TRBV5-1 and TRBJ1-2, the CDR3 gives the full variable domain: KAGVTQTPRYLIKTRGQQVTLSCSPISGHRSVSWYQQTPGQGLQFLFEYFSETQRNKGNFPGRFSGRQFSNSRSEMNVSTLELGDSALYLCASSFTSTGNYGYTFGSGTRLTVV.

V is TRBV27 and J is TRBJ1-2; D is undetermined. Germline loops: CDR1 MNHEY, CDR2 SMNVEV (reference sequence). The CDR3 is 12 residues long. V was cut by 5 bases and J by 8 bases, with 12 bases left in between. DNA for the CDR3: TGTGCCAGCAGTGGTTCGGGTCGCGGCTACACCTTC. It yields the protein CASSGSGRGYTF.

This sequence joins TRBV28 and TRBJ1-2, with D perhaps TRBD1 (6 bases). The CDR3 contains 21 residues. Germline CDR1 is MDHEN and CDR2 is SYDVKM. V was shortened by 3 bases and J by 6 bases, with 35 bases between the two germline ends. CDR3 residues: CASSLRGGLIGSREVTNGYTF. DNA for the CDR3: TGTGCCAGCAGTTTGAGGGGGGGGCTCATTGGCTCTCGAGAGGTAACGAATGGCTACACCTTC.

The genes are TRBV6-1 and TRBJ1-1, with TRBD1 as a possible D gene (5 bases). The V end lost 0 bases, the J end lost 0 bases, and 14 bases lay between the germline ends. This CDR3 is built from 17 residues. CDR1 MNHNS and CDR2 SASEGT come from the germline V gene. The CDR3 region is CASSEAGAGRMNTEAFF. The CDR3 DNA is TGTGCCAGCAGTGAAGCTGGGGCAGGCCGTATGAACACTGAAGCTTTCTTT.

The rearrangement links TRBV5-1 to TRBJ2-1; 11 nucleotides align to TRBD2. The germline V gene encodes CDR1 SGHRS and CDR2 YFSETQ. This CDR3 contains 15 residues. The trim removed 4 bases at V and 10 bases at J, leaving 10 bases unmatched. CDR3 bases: TGCGCCAGCAGCGTTAGCGGGGGGGCGTACTCCGAGCAGTTCTTC. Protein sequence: CASSVSGGAYSEQFF.

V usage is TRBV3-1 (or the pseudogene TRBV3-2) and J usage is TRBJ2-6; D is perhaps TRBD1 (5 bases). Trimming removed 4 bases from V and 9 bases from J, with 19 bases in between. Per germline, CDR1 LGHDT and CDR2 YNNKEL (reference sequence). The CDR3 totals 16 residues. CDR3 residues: CASSRLFSDNGNVLTF. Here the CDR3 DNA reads TGTGCCAGCAGCCGATTATTTTCGGACAATGGCAACGTCCTGACTTTC.

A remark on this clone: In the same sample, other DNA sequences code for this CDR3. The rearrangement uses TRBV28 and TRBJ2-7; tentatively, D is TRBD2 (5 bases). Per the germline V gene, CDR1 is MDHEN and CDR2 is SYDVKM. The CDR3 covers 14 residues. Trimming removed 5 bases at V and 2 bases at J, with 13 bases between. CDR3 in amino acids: CASSLPGKTYEQYF. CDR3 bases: TGTGCCAGCAGTCTACCGGGAAAGACCTACGAGCAGTACTTC.

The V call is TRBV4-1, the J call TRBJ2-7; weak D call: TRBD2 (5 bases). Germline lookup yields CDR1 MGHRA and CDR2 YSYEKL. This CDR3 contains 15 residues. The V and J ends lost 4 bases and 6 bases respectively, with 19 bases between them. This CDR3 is CASSPSGGPLGEQYF. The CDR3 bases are TGCGCCAGCAGCCCCTCTGGCGGGCCCCTAGGCGAGCAGTACTTC.

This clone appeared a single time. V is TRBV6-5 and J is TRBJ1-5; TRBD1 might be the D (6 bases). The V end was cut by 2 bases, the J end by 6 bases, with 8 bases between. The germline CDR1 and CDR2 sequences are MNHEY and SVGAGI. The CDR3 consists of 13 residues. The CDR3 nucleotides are TGTGCCAGCAGTTACCGGACAGTTCAGCCCCAGCATTTT. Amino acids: CASSYRTVQPQHF.